The rows below give T cell receptor beta chains drawn from one sample of a study of blood T cell repertoires in COVID-19. The data were produced by immunoSEQ multiplex PCR, yet TCRdb's version contains in-frame clones alone and is incomplete. This table holds tens of thousands of clones, 80% to 90% found once. The source material was peripheral blood. These TCRs come from a human donor in a cohort sampled during active COVID-19. Each CDR3 is given with its conserved first and last residue. Each record gives: clone size, CDR3 length, J gene, V gene, D gene, CDR3 protein, CDR3 DNA. The D gene is left open where the match is weak. Clone size is shown for a subset of rows, as once, few, many or a class of expanded clone.

clone_size: .
cdr3_length: 15
j_call: TRBJ2-1
v_call: TRBV6-5
d_call: TRBD1
cdr3_aa: CASSPTGGPYNEQFF
cdr3_nt: TGTGCCAGCAGCCCCACAGGGGGACCCTACAATGAGCAGTTCTTC

clone_size: few
cdr3_length: 15
j_call: TRBJ2-2
v_call: TRBV11-2
d_call: TRBD2
cdr3_aa: CASSLRGKGTGELFF
cdr3_nt: TGTGCCAGCAGCTTGCGGGGGAAGGGCACCGGGGAGCTGTTTTTT

clone_size: .
cdr3_length: 17
j_call: TRBJ2-3
v_call: TRBV2
d_call: TRBD2
cdr3_aa: CASSAGYETSGVDTQYF
cdr3_nt: TGTGCCAGCAGTGCAGGGTACGAGACTAGCGGGGTAGATACGCAGTATTTT

clone_size: .
cdr3_length: 15
j_call: TRBJ2-7
v_call: TRBV5-4
d_call: .
cdr3_aa: CASSLDTDRAYEQYF
cdr3_nt: TGTGCCAGCAGCTTGGATACGGACAGAGCCTACGAGCAGTACTTC

clone_size: few
cdr3_length: 16
j_call: TRBJ1-6
v_call: TRBV6-5
d_call: .
cdr3_aa: CASSLKPGEYNSPLHF
cdr3_nt: TGTGCCAGCAGTTTGAAGCCAGGGGAATATAATTCACCCCTCCACTTT

clone_size: .
cdr3_length: 14
j_call: TRBJ2-7
v_call: TRBV15
d_call: .
cdr3_aa: CATGGGGSSYEQYF
cdr3_nt: TGTGCCACCGGGGGCGGCGGGAGCTCCTACGAGCAGTACTTC

clone_size: once
cdr3_length: 12
j_call: TRBJ2-1
v_call: TRBV7-2
d_call: .
cdr3_aa: CASSLTYNEQFF
cdr3_nt: TGTGCCAGCAGTCTTACCTACAATGAGCAGTTCTTC

clone_size: .
cdr3_length: 15
j_call: TRBJ2-1
v_call: TRBV7-2
d_call: TRBD2
cdr3_aa: CASRPRLAGGNEQFF
cdr3_nt: TGTGCCAGCAGACCCCGACTAGCGGGAGGAAATGAGCAGTTCTTC

clone_size: .
cdr3_length: 14
j_call: TRBJ1-2
v_call: TRBV5-8
d_call: TRBD1
cdr3_aa: CASTRTGLFYGYTF
cdr3_nt: TGTGCCAGCACCAGGACAGGATTATTCTATGGCTACACCTTC

clone_size: once
cdr3_length: 16
j_call: TRBJ1-1
v_call: TRBV14
d_call: .
cdr3_aa: CASSQLSSYRYTEAFF
cdr3_nt: TGTGCCAGCAGCCAATTAAGCTCGTACAGATACACTGAAGCTTTCTTT

clone_size: .
cdr3_length: 16
j_call: TRBJ2-1
v_call: TRBV7-2
d_call: .
cdr3_aa: CASSLVGTSTYNEQFF
cdr3_nt: TGTGCCAGCAGCTTAGTCGGCACTAGTACCTACAATGAGCAGTTCTTC

clone_size: .
cdr3_length: 15
j_call: TRBJ1-5
v_call: TRBV28
d_call: TRBD1
cdr3_aa: CASSSGQGEGQPQHF
cdr3_nt: TGTGCCAGCAGCTCCGGACAGGGGGAGGGTCAGCCCCAGCATTTT

clone_size: few
cdr3_length: 14
j_call: TRBJ1-6
v_call: TRBV3-1/TRBV3-2
d_call: .
cdr3_aa: CASSPPQGNSPLHF
cdr3_nt: TGTGCCAGCAGTCCCCCCCAGGGAAATTCACCCCTCCACTTT

clone_size: .
cdr3_length: 15
j_call: TRBJ2-7
v_call: TRBV18
d_call: TRBD2
cdr3_aa: CASSPAAGGVNEQYF
cdr3_nt: TGTGCCAGCTCACCAGCCGCGGGGGGAGTAAACGAGCAGTACTTC

clone_size: .
cdr3_length: 15
j_call: TRBJ1-1
v_call: TRBV7-2
d_call: .
cdr3_aa: CASSLREGGVAEAFF
cdr3_nt: TGTGCCAGCAGCTTGCGGGAGGGCGGTGTCGCCGAAGCTTTCTTT

clone_size: once
cdr3_length: 15
j_call: TRBJ2-3
v_call: TRBV5-1
d_call: .
cdr3_aa: CASRMVIGSTDTQYF
cdr3_nt: TGCGCCAGCAGAATGGTTATCGGTAGCACAGATACGCAGTATTTT

clone_size: .
cdr3_length: 11
j_call: TRBJ2-5
v_call: TRBV29-1
d_call: .
cdr3_aa: CSVQGGETQYF
cdr3_nt: TGCAGCGTTCAGGGTGGCGAGACCCAGTACTTC

clone_size: .
cdr3_length: 14
j_call: TRBJ2-5
v_call: TRBV19
d_call: TRBD2
cdr3_aa: CASSLGTSPETQYF
cdr3_nt: TGTGCCAGTAGTCTAGGGACTAGTCCAGAGACCCAGTACTTC

clone_size: .
cdr3_length: 17
j_call: TRBJ2-6
v_call: TRBV5-1
d_call: .
cdr3_aa: CASSRQGLESGANVLTF
cdr3_nt: TGCGCCAGCAGCCGCCAGGGTTTAGAATCTGGGGCCAACGTCCTGACTTTC

clone_size: .
cdr3_length: 11
j_call: TRBJ2-1
v_call: TRBV27
d_call: .
cdr3_aa: CATRSGNEQFF
cdr3_nt: TGTGCCACCAGATCCGGGAATGAGCAGTTCTTC

clone_size: .
cdr3_length: 18
j_call: TRBJ2-1
v_call: TRBV9
d_call: TRBD2
cdr3_aa: CASSVHPGLAGGNNEQFF
cdr3_nt: TGTGCCAGCAGCGTGCACCCGGGACTAGCGGGAGGGAACAATGAGCAGTTCTTC

clone_size: .
cdr3_length: 13
j_call: TRBJ1-5
v_call: TRBV2
d_call: .
cdr3_aa: CASSERSNQPQHF
cdr3_nt: TGTGCCAGCAGTGAACGTAGCAATCAGCCCCAGCATTTT

clone_size: few
cdr3_length: 17
j_call: TRBJ2-1
v_call: TRBV7-2
d_call: .
cdr3_aa: CASSLERAGLDYNEQFF
cdr3_nt: TGTGCCAGCAGCTTAGAAAGGGCGGGTTTGGACTACAATGAGCAGTTCTTC

clone_size: .
cdr3_length: 14
j_call: TRBJ2-3
v_call: TRBV5-1
d_call: .
cdr3_aa: CASSETSTEDTQYF
cdr3_nt: TGCGCCAGCAGCGAGACTAGTACGGAAGATACGCAGTATTTT

clone_size: .
cdr3_length: 16
j_call: TRBJ2-3
v_call: TRBV13
d_call: TRBD1
cdr3_aa: CASSGQGGEGTDTQYF
cdr3_nt: TGTGCCAGCAGCGGACAGGGAGGAGAGGGCACAGATACGCAGTATTTT

clone_size: .
cdr3_length: 14
j_call: TRBJ1-1
v_call: TRBV29-1
d_call: .
cdr3_aa: CSVGRREVNTEAFF
cdr3_nt: TGCAGCGTGGGCCGCAGGGAAGTGAACACTGAAGCTTTCTTT

clone_size: .
cdr3_length: 11
j_call: TRBJ1-2
v_call: TRBV20-1
d_call: .
cdr3_aa: CSATIRDGYTF
cdr3_nt: TGCAGTGCGACGATCAGGGATGGCTACACCTTC

clone_size: .
cdr3_length: 14
j_call: TRBJ1-3
v_call: TRBV29-1
d_call: .
cdr3_aa: CSVGRGSEGNTIYF
cdr3_nt: TGCAGCGTTGGAAGGGGGTCGGAAGGAAACACCATATATTTT